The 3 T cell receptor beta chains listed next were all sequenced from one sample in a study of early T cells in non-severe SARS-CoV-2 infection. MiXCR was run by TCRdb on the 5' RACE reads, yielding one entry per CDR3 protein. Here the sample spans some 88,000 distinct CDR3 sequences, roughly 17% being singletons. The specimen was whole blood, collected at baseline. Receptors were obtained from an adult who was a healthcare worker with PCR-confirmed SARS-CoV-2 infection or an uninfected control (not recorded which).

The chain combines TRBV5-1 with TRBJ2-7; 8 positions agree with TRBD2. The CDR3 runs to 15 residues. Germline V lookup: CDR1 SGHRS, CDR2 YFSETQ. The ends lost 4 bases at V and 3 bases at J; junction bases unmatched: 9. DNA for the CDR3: TGCGCCAGCAGCCCGCATGGTAGCGGGATCTACGAGCAGTACTTC. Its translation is CASSPHGSGIYEQYF. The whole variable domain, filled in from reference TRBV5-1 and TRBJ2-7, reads KAGVTQTPRYLIKTRGQQVTLSCSPISGHRSVSWYQQTPGQGLQFLFEYFSETQRNKGNFPGRFSGRQFSNSRSEMNVSTLELGDSALYLCASSPHGSGIYEQYFGPGTRLTVT.

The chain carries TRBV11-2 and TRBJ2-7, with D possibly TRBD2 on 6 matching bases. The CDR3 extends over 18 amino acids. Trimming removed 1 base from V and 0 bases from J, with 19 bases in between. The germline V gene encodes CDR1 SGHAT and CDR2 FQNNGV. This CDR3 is CASSLAPPTSTSSYEQYF. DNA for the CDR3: TGTGCCAGCAGCTTAGCTCCCCCAACTTCGACTAGCTCCTACGAGCAGTACTTC.

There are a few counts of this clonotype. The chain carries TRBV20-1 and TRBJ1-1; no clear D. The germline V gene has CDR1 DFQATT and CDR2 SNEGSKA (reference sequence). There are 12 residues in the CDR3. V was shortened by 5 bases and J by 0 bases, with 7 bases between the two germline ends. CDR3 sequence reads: CSAPPVNTEAFF. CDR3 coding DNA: TGCAGTGCTCCTCCTGTGAACACTGAAGCTTTCTTT.